The 17 T cell receptor beta chains presented below share a single source sample, sequenced in a study of neoadjuvant nivolumab and ipilimumab in lung cancer. Sequencing used immunoSEQ multiplex PCR; TCRdb keeps in-frame clones, though not all of them. The sample comprises 25,000 to 35,000 clones, more than 85% of which are singletons, and 2.1% rests with the top ten. The source material was peripheral blood, sampled after neoadjuvant nivolumab, alone or with ipilimumab, at or shortly before surgery. The origin of the receptors is an adult with non-small cell lung cancer.

The rearrangement uses TRBV6-6 and TRBJ1-5; 9 nucleotides align to TRBD1. The CDR3 runs to 15 residues. Trimming took 6 bases from V and 3 from J; bases not matched to a gene: 6. The germline V gene has CDR1 MNHNY and CDR2 SVGAGI (reference sequence). CDR3 bases: TGTGCCAGCAGACCCGGGACAGGGATCAATCAGCCCCAGCATTTT. Protein: CASRPGTGINQPQHF.

The chain uses TRBV5-1 and TRBJ2-7; tentatively, D is TRBD1 (5 bases). The CDR3 is 12 amino acids. In germline, CDR1 is SGHRS, CDR2 YFSETQ. V lost 2 bases, J lost 3 bases, and 6 bases lay in between. The CDR3 here is CASSFQGYEQYF. CDR3 nucleotides: TGCGCCAGCAGCTTTCAGGGCTACGAGCAGTACTTC.

Here the CDR3 reads CASSPRGKAGATNEKLFF. The CDR3 DNA follows: TGTGCCAGCAGCCCTCGTGGGAAGGCAGGCGCAACTAATGAAAAACTGTTTTTT. The V gene is TRBV7-9, the J gene TRBJ1-4; D unresolved. The CDR3 runs 18 residues. Looked up from germline, CDR1 is SEHNR and CDR2 is FQNEAQ (reference sequence). The V end was cut by 5 bases, the J end by 0 bases, with 19 bases between. Combining the CDR3 with reference TRBV7-9 and TRBJ1-4 gives the whole variable domain DTGVSQNPRHKITKRGQNVTFRCDPISEHNRLYWYRQTLGQGPEFLTYFQNEAQLEKSRLLSDRFSAERPKGSFSTLEIQRTEQGDSAMYLCASSPRGKAGATNEKLFFGSGTQLSVL.

The CDR3 DNA reads as TGTGCCAGCAGCTTGGGCCTAAATGAAGAAAAACTGTTTTTT. Translated: CASSLGLNEEKLFF. V and J are TRBV5-6 and TRBJ1-4; D gene ambiguous. V shed 0 bases and J shed 8 bases, with 11 bases lying between them. Germline CDR1 is SGHDT and CDR2 is YYEEEE. The CDR3 runs 14 residues.

The chain joins TRBV6-5 to TRBJ1-5; no clear D. There are 14 residues in the CDR3. The germline CDR1 and CDR2 sequences are MNHEY and SVGAGI. Trimming pared 0 bases from V and 6 bases from J, leaving 9 bases between. The chain's CDR3 is CASSYSPTGQPQHF. The CDR3 bases are TGTGCCAGCAGTTACTCCCCCACGGGTCAGCCCCAGCATTTT.

V gene TRBV4-1 combines with J gene TRBJ2-1; D is tentatively TRBD1 or TRBD2 (5 bases each). V lost 0 bases to trimming and J lost 6 bases, with 12 bases between them. The CDR3 extends over 15 amino acids. The germline CDR1 and CDR2 sequences are MGHRA and YSYEKL. In DNA form, the CDR3 reads TGCGCCAGCAGCCAAGAGGGGACCAAAGTCAATGAGCAGTTCTTC. It specifies CASSQEGTKVNEQFF.

This sequence joins TRBV12-5 and TRBJ2-2; TRBD2 is a possible D gene (7 bases). Germline lookup yields CDR1 LGHNT and CDR2 FRNRAP. This CDR3 region has 16 residues. The V end lost 4 bases, the J end lost 3 bases, and 15 bases lay between the germline ends. The CDR3 loop is CASGSRRGADTGELFF. CDR3 sequence (DNA): TGTGCTAGTGGTTCCCGCCGGGGGGCCGACACCGGGGAGCTGTTTTTT.

The rearrangement links TRBV11-2 to TRBJ2-5; D ambiguous. The CDR3 is made up of 13 amino acids. Germline loops: CDR1 SGHAT, CDR2 FQNNGV. The V end lost 4 bases, the J end lost 2 bases, and 8 bases lay between the germline ends. CDR3 region: CASSSGRQETQYF. For the CDR3, the DNA is TGTGCCAGCAGCTCCGGTAGGCAAGAGACCCAGTACTTC. The whole variable domain, filled in from reference TRBV11-2 and TRBJ2-5, reads EAGVAQSPRYKIIEKRQSVAFWCNPISGHATLYWYQQILGQGPKLLIQFQNNGVVDDSQLPKDRFSAERLKGVDSTLKIQPAKLEDSAVYLCASSSGRQETQYFGPGTRLLVL.

This chain links TRBV5-1 with TRBJ2-7; unclear D gene. V lost 0 bases, J lost 3 bases, and 13 bases lay in between. The CDR3 loop spans 15 amino acids. The germline V gene has CDR1 SGHRS and CDR2 YFSETQ. The CDR3 DNA reads as TGCGCCAGCAGCTTGGATATGAGTTCCTACTACGAGCAGTACTTC. As protein: CASSLDMSSYYEQYF.

This CDR3 is CASKRVGATDTQYF. Written as DNA, the CDR3 is TGTGCCAGCAAAAGGGTGGGGGCCACAGATACGCAGTATTTT. The chain joins TRBV6-5 to TRBJ2-3; possibly TRBD1 for D (6 bases). Germline CDR1 MNHEY, CDR2 SVGAGI. This CDR3 has 14 residues. Trimming cost V 7 bases and J 2 bases, with 13 bases left between them.

The V gene is TRBV6-1, the J gene TRBJ2-3, with 9 bases aligning to TRBD1. Trimming removed 4 bases from V and 4 bases from J; junction bases left unmatched: 6. Per the germline V gene, CDR1 is MNHNS and CDR2 is SASEGT. The CDR3 totals 15 residues. CDR3 DNA sequence: TGTGCCAGCAGTGGCGACAGGGGGAGGGCAGATACGCAGTATTTT. The encoded protein is CASSGDRGRADTQYF.

This chain links TRBV6-1 with TRBJ2-7; 14 bases line up with TRBD2. CDR3 length equals 20 residues. From germline, CDR1 is MNHNS and CDR2 SASEGT. Trimming cost V 2 bases and J 3 bases; bases outside gene matches: 15. The chain's CDR3 is CASSEPIQGTSGRKGYEQYF. CDR3 DNA sequence: TGTGCCAGCAGTGAACCGATACAAGGGACTAGCGGGAGAAAGGGCTACGAGCAGTACTTC.

The gene calls are TRBV6-1 and TRBJ1-3; 7 bases line up with TRBD1. J was trimmed by 4 bases and V by 7 bases; bases with no gene match: 10. The CDR3 length is 15 residues. Germline V gene sequence: CDR1 MNHNS, CDR2 SASEGT. In DNA form, the CDR3 reads TGTGCCAGCACCAAGGGACAAGGGGGCGGAAACACCATATATTTT. Translated, it gives CASTKGQGGGNTIYF.

This clone was picked up a small number of times. The chain recombines TRBV7-8 with TRBJ2-2, with D perhaps TRBD2 (5 bases). Trimming took 6 bases from V and 7 from J, leaving 9 bases between them. Germline loops: CDR1 SGHVS, CDR2 FQNEAQ. This CDR3 is 12 amino acids long. DNA for the CDR3: TGTGCCAGCAGTCCGGCGGGCGGGGAGCTGTTTTTT. Translating it yields CASSPAGGELFF.

CDR3 in amino acids: CASSLRGGDDQPQHF. The CDR3 nucleotides are TGCGCCAGCAGCTTAAGAGGGGGTGATGATCAGCCCCAGCATTTT. The gene calls are TRBV5-1 and TRBJ1-5; weak D call: TRBD1 (6 bases). CDR1 is SGHRS and CDR2 is YFSETQ in the germline V gene. CDR3 length equals 15 residues. V lost 2 bases and J 5 bases, leaving 14 bases between the germline ends.

The chain carries TRBV9 and TRBJ1-1, with TRBD1 identical over 7 bases. The CDR3 has 16 amino acids. V shed 2 bases and J 6 bases; nucleotides not matched to a gene: 13. The V gene's germline CDR1 is SGDLS and CDR2 YYNGEE. In nucleotides, the CDR3 is TGTGCCAGCAGCGTGAACGTCGACAGGGCCGCCGCTGAAGCTTTCTTT. This encodes CASSVNVDRAAAEAFF.

CDR3: CSVEVRATNEKLFF. For the CDR3, the DNA is TGCAGCGTTGAAGTCCGGGCAACTAATGAAAAACTGTTTTTT. The chain is built from TRBV29-1 and TRBJ1-4; D is ambiguous. Germline V gene lookup returns CDR1 SQVTM and CDR2 ANQGSEA. V lost 1 base and J lost 0, with 6 bases in between. The CDR3 is 14 residues long.